This note documents a single T cell receptor beta chain sequence. Its specificity is unknown. A much larger clone is a single base away; this may be a read error. The missing conserved phenylalanine or tryptophan at the end of this CDR3 makes a read error likely. Preparing the TCRbeta library involved the use of unique molecular identifiers. TCRdb redid the calling of the PCR reads with MiXCR, one entry per CDR3 protein. The sample lists 500,000 or so distinct CDR3 sequences, approximately 10% occurring once. The sample originates from a study of T-cell reconstitution after alpha-beta-depleted transplantation in children. General study points: As was reported, about two months after transplant, alpha-beta T cells came from several hundred expanded graft clones.

The sample here was PBMCs, mostly from graft donor cells, taken 180 days after TCRalphabeta/CD19-depleted stem cell transplant. The receptor was isolated from a female patient aged 2-15 years who had a stem cell transplant for aplastic anemia, so the T cells may come from the graft donor.

As DNA, the CDR3 is TGTGCCACCAGCGAGGAATACACCGGGGAGCTGTTTTTG. As protein: CATSEEYTGELFL. The J gene is TRBJ2-2, the V gene TRBV15, with unresolved D. CDR1 and CDR2 (germline): LNHNV, YYDKDF (reference sequence). The ends were cut back, 5 bases at V and 3 bases at J, with 7 bases in the middle. The CDR3 is made up of 13 amino acids.